Below, 25 T cell receptor beta chains from the same sample are listed, as sequenced in a study of tissue T cells after allogeneic stem cell transplantation. Time point in this sample: mouse harvest day 7 after allogeneic transplant. The graft held 10^6 splenic CD5+ T cells and 10^7 T-cell-depleted bone marrow cells. Clones were read by immunoSEQ multiplex PCR, and TCRdb kept only the in-frame ones, dropping some. The sample carries several thousand clones, around half recorded once. The sample taken for sequencing was lymph node tissue. The source is a female BALB/c mouse given C57BL/6 T cells with graft-versus-host disease after an allogeneic hematopoietic cell transplant.

This clone is termed medium-sized (0.01 to 0.1%). Gene names refer to mouse genes. Read coverage stops 1 residue before the CDR3 terminus; the germline J gene supplies the remainder. The V and J genes are TRBV1 and TRBJ2-1; 11 bases line up with TRBD2. J lost 7 bases, V lost 3 bases, and 8 bases had no gene match. Germline V gene sequence: CDR1 NSQYPW, CDR2 LRSPGD (reference sequence). This CDR3 comprises 16 residues. The covered CDR3 bases are TGCACCTGCAGTGCGAACTGGGGGGGCGCGGGAGCTGAGCAGTTC. Its protein product is CTCSANWGGAGAEQF. The entire CDR3 protein reads CTCSANWGGAGAEQFF.

In the case of this clone: Any gene name here is a mouse gene name. The read finishes 1 residue shy of the CDR3 end, and the germline J gene is used to complete it. V and J are TRBV26 and TRBJ2-4; D remains ambiguous. Germline CDR1 KGHPV, CDR2 FQNQEV (reference sequence). V lost 8 bases and J 4 bases, leaving 7 bases between the germline ends. The CDR3 runs to 11 residues. The sequenced CDR3 bases are TGTGCCAGCTCCACAGAAAACACCTTGTAC. Translated, it gives CASSTENTLY. The complete CDR3 sequence is CASSTENTLYF.

Remarks on this clone: Germline and genes: mouse. The read halts 1 residue ahead of the CDR3 end, with the missing end drawn from the germline J gene. The chain employs TRBV26 and TRBJ2-7; D is unclear. The V gene lost 2 bases and the J gene lost 0 bases, with 5 bases spanning the gap. The CDR3 extends over 13 amino acids. CDR1 and CDR2 from the germline V gene are KGHPV and FQNQEV (reference sequence). CDR3 DNA, as far as it was read: TGTGCCAGCAGTCTGATAGGCTCCTATGAACAGTAC. This encodes CASSLIGSYEQY. The CDR3 in full is CASSLIGSYEQYF.

On this clone itself: Mouse germline and gene names are used. Read data end 1 residue before the CDR3 end; the end is taken from the germline J gene. V is TRBV13-1 and J is TRBJ2-7; possible D gene TRBD2, 6 bases. Germline assignment: CDR1 NSHNY and CDR2 SYGAGN. Trimming left V 4 bases short and J 4 bases short, with 9 bases between. This CDR3 region has 12 residues. The CDR3 region is CASSLWGYEQYF. CDR3 bases read: TGTGCCAGCAGTCTGTGGGGGTATGAACAGTAC.

This clone was picked up a small number of times. Gene names and germline refer to mouse. The read falls 1 residue short of the CDR3 end, and the missing part is taken from the germline J gene. This sequence joins TRBV3 and TRBJ2-7; the D gene is possibly TRBD1 (6 bases). Germline lookup yields CDR1 SNHLY and CDR2 FYNGKV (reference sequence). V lost 3 bases and J lost 7, with 10 bases in between. This CDR3 is built from 12 residues. CDR3: CASSFRQGEQYF. The covered CDR3 bases are TGTGCCAGCAGCTTCCGGCAGGGGGAACAGTAC.

A remark on this clone: The gene names here belong to mouse. The sequence runs out 1 residue before the end of the CDR3; the remainder is reconstructed from the germline J gene. The chain joins TRBV1 to TRBJ2-7, with TRBD1 matching 9 bases. The germline gives CDR1 NSQYPW, CDR2 LRSPGD (reference sequence). The junction had 6 bases not matched to a gene; V was cut back by 3 bases and J by 6 bases. The CDR3 has 14 amino acids. CDR3 bases read: TGCACCTGCAGTGCGAGAGACAGGGGGGTTGAACAGTAC. This gives the protein CTCSARDRGVEQY. The full CDR3 protein is CTCSARDRGVEQYF. The whole variable domain, remainder taken from reference TRBV1 and TRBJ2-7, is VTLLEQNPRWRLVPRGQAVNLRCILKNSQYPWMSWYQQDLQKQLQWLFTLRSPGDKEVKSLPGADYLATRVTDTELRLQVANMSQGRTLYCTCSARDRGVEQYFGPGTRLTVL.

In this sample, this clone turned up a few times. Gene names refer to mouse genes. The read terminates 1 residue ahead of where the CDR3 ends, so the germline J gene completes it. This chain uses TRBV15 with TRBJ2-7; the match to TRBD1 covers 12 bases. Germline loops: CDR1 SGHND, CDR2 FRSKSL. The CDR3 runs to 14 residues. The trim removed 6 bases at V and 6 bases at J, leaving 6 bases unmatched. This CDR3 is CASSLGQGAFEQYF. The sequenced part of the CDR3 DNA is TGTGCCAGCAGCCTGGGACAGGGGGCATTTGAACAGTAC.

As for this clone: Each gene name is a mouse one. The CDR3 reads CSSSLRDNQNTLYF. The CDR3 DNA, read in part, is TGCTCCAGCAGTCTCCGGGACAATCAAAACACCTTGTAC. The chain uses TRBV23 and TRBJ2-4; the DNA was not compared with TRBD1, the D call given in the table. From the germline J gene comes the end of the CDR3, since the read stops 1 residue before it. This CDR3 contains 14 residues. Germline CDR1 KGHTA, CDR2 FQNQQP.

This clone came up a few times. Gene names denote mouse genes. The sequence runs out 1 residue before the end of the CDR3; the remainder is reconstructed from the germline J gene. The chain uses TRBV31 and TRBJ2-7, with D unclear. This CDR3 is built from 10 residues. V was pared by 0 bases and J by 7 bases, with 4 bases between. Germline CDR1 GKSSPN, CDR2 SITVG. The covered CDR3 bases are TGTGCCTGGAGTCTTGGGGAACAGTAC. Its protein product is CAWSLGEQY. The entire CDR3 reads CAWSLGEQYF.

Comments on this clone: Germline and genes here are mouse. The DNA ends 1 residue before the CDR3 does, and the rest of the CDR3 is filled in from the germline J gene. The chain combines TRBV26 with TRBJ1-2; D is undetermined. Germline V gene data show CDR1 as KGHPV and CDR2 as FQNQEV (reference sequence). The CDR3 sequence is 13 residues long. The V end was cut by 0 bases, the J end by 2 bases, with 4 bases between. The CDR3 DNA, read in part, is TGTGCCAGCAGTCTGTCGACCAACTCCGACTACACC. It translates to CASSLSTNSDYT. In full, the CDR3 reads CASSLSTNSDYTF.

A remark on this clone: The gene names given are mouse names. From the germline J gene comes the end of the CDR3, since the read stops 1 residue before it. This sequence joins TRBV15 and TRBJ2-3, with 7 bases lining up with TRBD2. From germline, CDR1 is SGHND and CDR2 FRSKSL. Trimming cost V 5 bases and J 0 bases; bases outside gene matches: 5. CDR3 length: 15 amino acids. The CDR3 is CASSLHWGSAETLYF. CDR3 DNA (partial): TGTGCCAGCAGTCTCCACTGGGGAAGTGCAGAAACGCTGTAT.

By its share, this clone is medium-sized (0.01 to 0.1%). Here the gene names and germline are mouse. The read finishes 1 residue shy of the CDR3 end, and the germline J gene is used to complete it. The J gene is TRBJ2-4, the V gene TRBV13-3; possibly TRBD1 for D (5 bases). The CDR3 is 13 residues long. Germline V gene data show CDR1 as NNHDY and CDR2 as SYVADS. Trimming took off 4 bases at V and 3 bases at J, with 9 bases between the two ends. Incomplete CDR3 DNA: TGTGCCAGCAGTCAGGGTGAACAAAACACCTTGTAC. Its protein product is CASSQGEQNTLY. The entire CDR3 reads CASSQGEQNTLYF.

This clone was observed a handful of times. Gene names are the mouse ones. The CDR3 is cut off 1 residue early in the read; its end comes from the germline J gene. The genes are TRBV16 and TRBJ1-4; D perhaps matches TRBD1 (6 bases). The V end lost 2 bases, the J end lost 2 bases, and 9 bases lay between the germline ends. The germline V gene has CDR1 SGHSA and CDR2 FRNQAP. The CDR3 spans 15 residues. Partial CDR3 DNA: TGTGCAAGCAGCTTAACGGGACAATCCAACGAAAGATTATTT. It codes for CASSLTGQSNERLF. The whole CDR3 protein reads CASSLTGQSNERLFF.

This clone rates as medium-sized. Gene names are mouse gene names. From the germline J gene comes the end of the CDR3, since the read stops 1 residue before it. The same CDR3 arises from other DNA sequences in this sample as well. This chain links TRBV16 with TRBJ2-1; D not resolved. V dropped 1 base and J dropped 7 bases, with 8 bases sitting between them. The germline V gene encodes CDR1 SGHSA and CDR2 FRNQAP. The CDR3 extends over 13 amino acids. The CDR3 loop reads CASSLAGGAEQFF. Incomplete CDR3 DNA: TGTGCAAGCAGCTTAGCGGGTGGGGCTGAGCAGTTC.

Points on this clone: Mouse gene names apply. The CDR3 is cut off 1 residue early in the read; its end comes from the germline J gene. The V gene is TRBV29, the J gene TRBJ1-4; D gene unclear. This CDR3 is built from 14 residues. V was clipped by 5 bases and J by 0 bases, with 7 bases between them. Looked up from germline, CDR1 is MSHET and CDR2 is SYDVDS. CDR3 residues: CASSQNISNERLFF. CDR3 bases read: TGTGCTAGCAGTCAAAATATTTCCAACGAAAGATTATTT.

Of note for this clone: Genes and germline come from the mouse. The read stops 1 residue short of the end of the CDR3; the missing end is completed from the germline J gene. The V call is TRBV26, the J call TRBJ2-7; 10 nucleotides agree with TRBD2. V trimming: 2 bases; J trimming: 6 bases; junction bases outside the gene matches: 1. The CDR3 length is 13 residues. Looked up from germline, CDR1 is KGHPV and CDR2 is FQNQEV (reference sequence). Here the CDR3 reads CASSLLGGREQYF. Partial CDR3 DNA: TGTGCCAGCAGTCTGCTGGGGGGGCGTGAACAGTAC.

This clone came up a few times. All gene names here are mouse names. The CDR3 end falls 1 residue outside the read, so it is completed with the germline J gene. The chain couples TRBV16 to TRBJ2-3, with TRBD2 identical over 9 bases. This CDR3 spans 15 amino acids. The trim removed 4 bases at V and 1 base at J, leaving 3 bases unmatched. CDR1 SGHSA and CDR2 FRNQAP come from the germline V gene. Here the CDR3 reads CASSSGLGRAETLYF. CDR3 DNA (partial): TGTGCAAGCAGCTCTGGACTGGGGCGTGCAGAAACGCTGTAT. The entire variable domain, with the rest obtained from reference TRBV16 and TRBJ2-3, is as follows: NAGVIQTPRHKVTGKGQEATLWCEPISGHSAVFWYRQTIVQGLEFLTYFRNQAPIDDSGMPKERFSAQMPNQSHSTLKIQSTQPQDSAVYLCASSSGLGRAETLYFGSGTRLTVL.

Concerning this clone itself: The genes and germline here are from mouse. Read sequence stops 1 residue before the CDR3 end, and the germline J gene provides the missing end. This chain connects TRBV16 to TRBJ1-1; D ambiguous. Per germline, CDR1 SGHSA and CDR2 FRNQAP. Trimming removed 1 base at V and 0 bases at J, with 6 bases between. This CDR3 contains 14 residues. CDR3 amino acids: CASSLVGSNTEVFF. The sequenced CDR3 bases are TGTGCAAGCAGCTTAGTTGGCTCAAACACAGAAGTCTTC.

On this clone: Gene names and germline match the mouse. The read stops 1 residue short of the end of the CDR3; the missing end is completed from the germline J gene. The chain employs TRBV23 and TRBJ2-7; TRBD2, as called in the table, went unchecked against the DNA. Germline CDR1 reads KGHTA; CDR2 reads FQNQQP. The CDR3 is 14 amino acids. The CDR3 region is CSSSPGLGSYEQYF. The sequenced part of the CDR3 DNA is TGCTCCAGCAGTCCCGGACTGGGGAGCTATGAACAGTAC. The full variable domain, with the rest looked up from reference TRBV23 and TRBJ2-7, is DAAVTQKPRYLIKMKGQEAEMKCIPEKGHTAVFWYQQKQSKELKFLIYFQNQQPLDQIDMVKERFSAVCPSSSLCSLGIRTCEAEDSALYLCSSSPGLGSYEQYFGPGTRLTVL.

Sample share makes this clone medium-sized. Gene names follow the mouse nomenclature. The read halts 1 residue ahead of the CDR3 end, with the missing end drawn from the germline J gene. The chain has TRBV16 and TRBJ2-7; 9 bases match TRBD1. CDR3 size: 14 residues. Germline CDR1 SGHSA, CDR2 FRNQAP. With V trimmed by 5 bases and J by 3 bases, 5 bases remained unmatched. The CDR3 bases that were read are TGTGCAAGCAGCACACAGGGGGCTCTCTATGAACAGTAC. Encoded protein: CASSTQGALYEQY. In full, the CDR3 is CASSTQGALYEQYF.

This clone was observed a few times. The listed genes are named as in mouse. The read ends 1 residue early relative to the CDR3; the germline J gene fills the gap. The J gene is TRBJ2-3, the V gene TRBV13-3; 13 positions agree with TRBD2. The CDR3 has 14 amino acids. V was pared by 5 bases and J by 3 bases, with 0 bases of the junction left unmatched. Germline V lookup: CDR1 NNHDY, CDR2 SYVADS. The CDR3 bases that were read are TGTGCCAGCAGGGACTGGGGGGGCGCAGAAACGCTGTAT. As protein: CASRDWGGAETLY. The full CDR3 is CASRDWGGAETLYF.

About this clone itself: Gene and germline names: mouse. With the read ending 1 residue before the CDR3 end, the germline J gene is used to fill in that end. This chain connects TRBV3 to TRBJ1-1; 9 nucleotides agree with TRBD1. Germline lookup yields CDR1 SNHLY and CDR2 FYNGKV (reference sequence). With V trimmed by 3 bases and J by 5 bases, 1 base remained unmatched. CDR3 length equals 13 residues. The CDR3: CASSFGQGTEVFF. CDR3 bases read: TGTGCCAGCAGCTTTGGACAGGGGACAGAAGTCTTC. Full variable domain (remainder filled in from reference TRBV3 and TRBJ1-1): GPKVLQIPSHQIIDMGQMVTLNCDPVSNHLYFYWYKQILGQQMEFLVNFYNGKVMEKSKLFKDQFSVERPDGSYFTLKIQPTALEDSAVYFCASSFGQGTEVFFGKGTRLTVV.

With respect to this clone: Genes and germline are mouse. The CDR3 is cut off 1 residue early in the read; its end comes from the germline J gene. The chain joins TRBV19 to TRBJ1-6, with D hard to call. TRBJ1-6 is an ORF, with its function uncertain. The CDR3 length is 14 residues. The V gene lost 1 base and the J gene lost 4 bases, with 6 bases spanning the gap. Per germline, CDR1 FNHDT and CDR2 SITEND (reference sequence). Partial CDR3 DNA: TGTGCCAGCAGTATATTCCCGTATAATTCGCCCCTCTAC. The encoded protein is CASSIFPYNSPLY. The CDR3 in its entirety is CASSIFPYNSPLYF.

Remarks on this clone: Germline and genes: mouse. CDR3 region: CASKGHSYEQYF. The sequenced CDR3 bases are TGTGCCAGCAAAGGACACTCCTATGAACAGTAC. The genes are TRBV26 and TRBJ2-7, with D possibly matching TRBD1 (5 bases). The read comes to an end 1 residue before the CDR3 does, leaving the germline J gene to fill in the end. Germline V gene data show CDR1 as KGHPV and CDR2 as FQNQEV (reference sequence). The CDR3 length is 12 residues. V lost 7 bases and J lost 0, with 7 bases in between.

This clone was seen a handful of times. Here the gene names and germline are mouse. Read coverage stops 1 residue before the CDR3 terminus; the germline J gene supplies the remainder. This rearrangement joins TRBV26 to TRBJ2-7, with D perhaps TRBD1 (5 bases). The CDR3 covers 12 residues. With 6 bases removed from V and 4 bases from J, the gap between germline ends came to 10 bases. Germline CDR1 is KGHPV and CDR2 is FQNQEV (reference sequence). Partial CDR3 DNA: TGTGCCAGCAGCCTGACAGATTATGAACAGTAC. Its translation is CASSLTDYEQY. The complete CDR3 sequence is CASSLTDYEQYF.